Listed here is a single TCR beta chain. Its target is not known. The source of the sample is a study of early T cells in non-severe SARS-CoV-2 infection. Across the study: The chains were unpaired, and the sequenced material was bulk RNA from unsorted whole blood.

Germline V gives CDR1 ENHRY, CDR2 SYGVKD. CDR3 length equals 14 residues. Trimming at V came to 5 bases and at J to 4 bases, leaving 8 bases not matched to a gene. Individual cDNA molecules carried attached unique molecular identifiers. TCRdb re-called the 5' RACE reads with MiXCR, one entry per CDR3 protein. The sample contains some 82,000 distinct CDR3 sequences, 9.5% to 15% of which appear only once. Whole-study results and caveats: There was a bias toward anti-spike CD8 responses in VDJdb matching, which missed private and CD4 specificities.

The chain joins TRBV10-3 to TRBJ2-7; 7 positions agree with TRBD1. The TCR was taken from an adult who was a healthcare worker with PCR-confirmed SARS-CoV-2 infection or an uninfected control (not recorded which). This specimen was whole blood, taken at baseline. CDR3: CAISQGDRLYEQYF. The DNA of the CDR3 is TGTGCCATCAGTCAGGGGGACAGACTTTACGAGCAGTACTTC.